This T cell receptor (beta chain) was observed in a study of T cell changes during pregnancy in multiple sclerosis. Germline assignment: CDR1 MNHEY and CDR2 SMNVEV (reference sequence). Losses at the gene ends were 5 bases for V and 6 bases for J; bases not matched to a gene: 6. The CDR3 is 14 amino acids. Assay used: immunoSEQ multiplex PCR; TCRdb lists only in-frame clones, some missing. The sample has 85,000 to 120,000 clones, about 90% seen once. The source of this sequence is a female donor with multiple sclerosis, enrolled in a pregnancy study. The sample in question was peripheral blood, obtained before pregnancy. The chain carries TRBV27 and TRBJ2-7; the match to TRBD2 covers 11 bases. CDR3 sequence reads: CASSKLAGAGEQYF. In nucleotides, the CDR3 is TGTGCCAGCAGTAAACTAGCGGGAGCAGGCGAGCAGTACTTC.